What follows describes a single T cell receptor beta chain. This specimen comes from a study of blood T cell repertoires in COVID-19. Germline trimming cut 1 base from V and 2 bases from J; bases unmatched to any gene: 4. The CDR3 spans 18 residues. The germline V gene encodes CDR1 LGHNA and CDR2 YSLEER. The repertoire was sequenced with immunoSEQ multiplex PCR; TCRdb's copy has only in-frame clones and lacks some. The table has about 120,000 clones, 60% to 85% seen once; the top ten hold about 2.3%. The sequence derives from a man in his 70s with acute or convalescent COVID-19. Material: peripheral blood. This chain joins TRBV4-3 and TRBJ2-3, with 15 positions matching TRBD2. The chain's CDR3 is CASSQAGLAGGVTDTQYF. The CDR3 nucleotides are TGCGCCAGCAGCCAAGCAGGACTAGCGGGGGGGGTCACAGATACGCAGTATTTT.